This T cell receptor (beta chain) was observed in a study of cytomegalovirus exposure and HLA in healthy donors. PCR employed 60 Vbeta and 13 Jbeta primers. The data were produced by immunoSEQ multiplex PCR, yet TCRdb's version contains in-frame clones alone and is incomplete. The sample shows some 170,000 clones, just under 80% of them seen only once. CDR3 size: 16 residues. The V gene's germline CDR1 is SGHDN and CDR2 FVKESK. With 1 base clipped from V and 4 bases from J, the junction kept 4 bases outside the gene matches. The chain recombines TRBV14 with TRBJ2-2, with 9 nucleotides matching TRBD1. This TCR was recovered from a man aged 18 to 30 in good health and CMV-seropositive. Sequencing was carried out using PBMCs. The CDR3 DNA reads TGTGCCAGCAGCCAAGCTCGGACAGGGGTCACCGGGGAGCTGTTTTTT. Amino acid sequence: CASSQARTGVTGELFF.